This TCR beta chain was identified during a study of T cells in Graves' hyperthyroidism and ophthalmopathy. The germline V gene has CDR1 MNHNY and CDR2 SVGAGI (reference sequence). This CDR3 has 15 residues. The blood sample dates from first hyperthyroidism diagnosis, preceding any ophthalmopathy symptoms. About this clonotype itself: One end of the junction varies from germline; a read error may be responsible.

Using RNA transcripts as the source, TCR beta CDR3 regions were amplified. Researchers ran a first-round RT-PCR on the TCR CDR3 using the HTBI primer set. TCRdb called the multiplex PCR reads again in MiXCR, with one record for every CDR3 protein. The sample contains approximately 360,000 distinct CDR3 sequences, around a sixth of which appear only once. The source of this sequence is a young woman with Graves' hyperthyroidism that later progressed to Graves' ophthalmopathy. The J gene is TRBJ2-7, the V gene TRBV6-6; no clear D. The source material was blood. CDR3 sequence reads: CASSHSGSPPYEQYF. CDR3 nucleotides: TGTGCCAGCAGTCACTCGGGCTCCCCCCCCTACGAGCAGTACTTC.